This section outlines one T cell receptor beta chain sequence together with its context. Its antigen is not known. Primers for the PCR totalled 60 Vbeta and 13 Jbeta. Generated by immunoSEQ multiplex PCR, the TCRdb table keeps only in-frame clones and is missing some. Among about 140,000 clones listed, 83% were seen once. Germline-derived CDR1 and CDR2 are SGHRS and YFSETQ. The CDR3 is made up of 14 amino acids. This sample is part of a study of cytomegalovirus exposure and HLA in healthy donors. Study-wide points: Using a false discovery rate of 0.05, a later analysis showed that approximately 18,000 TCR beta sequences were associated with HLA alleles.

The sequence derives from a man aged 35-49 years in good health and CMV-seronegative. The V call is TRBV5-1, the J call TRBJ2-5, with TRBD2 matching over 10 bases. The last part of the DNA fits TRBJ2-7 better; the J call may be wrong. Input material: PBMCs. This chain's CDR3 is CASSPGLAPYEQYF. The CDR3 DNA sequence: TGCGCCAGCAGCCCGGGACTAGCGCCCTACGAGCAGTACTTC.